This TCR beta chain appears in the sequencing data of a study of blood T cell repertoires in COVID-19. Study overall: Whether acute or convalescent, the COVID-19 samples came from the United States, Italy and Spain. In each case, the material was cDNA or gDNA derived from T cells, B-cell-depleted T cells, or PBMCs.

Original data processing: Amplified reference gene primers provided the basis for estimating nucleated cell counts. Assay used: immunoSEQ multiplex PCR; TCRdb lists only in-frame clones, some missing. Clonal size and the V and J genes are those of that table, whereas D and trimming came from the DNA. The profile covers tens of thousands of clones, with 80% to 90% appearing a single time and approximately 5% taken by the ten largest. This clone was recorded a few times. Distinct nucleotide sequences in the sample also encode this CDR3. Germline V gene sequence: CDR1 SGHDT, CDR2 YYEEEE. V gave up 1 base and J gave up 2 bases, with 6 bases separating them. The CDR3 is made up of 13 amino acids.

The chain couples TRBV5-6 to TRBJ2-5; D is unresolved. The TCR originated in a human donor in a cohort sampled during active COVID-19. The sequenced material came from peripheral blood. The CDR3 is CASSLRYQETQYF. The DNA of the CDR3 is TGTGCCAGCAGCTTGCGCTATCAAGAGACCCAGTACTTC.